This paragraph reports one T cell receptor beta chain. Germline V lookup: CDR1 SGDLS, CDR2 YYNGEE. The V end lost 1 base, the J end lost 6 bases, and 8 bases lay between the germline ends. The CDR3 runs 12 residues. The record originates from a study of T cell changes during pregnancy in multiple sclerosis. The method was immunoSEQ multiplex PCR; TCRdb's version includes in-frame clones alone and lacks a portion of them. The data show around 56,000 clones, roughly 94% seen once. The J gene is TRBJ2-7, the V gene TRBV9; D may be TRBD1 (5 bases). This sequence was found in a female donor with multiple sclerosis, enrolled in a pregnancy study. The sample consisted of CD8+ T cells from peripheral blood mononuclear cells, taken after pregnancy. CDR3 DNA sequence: TGTGCCAGCAGCGTACAGGGCGGCGAGCAGTACTTC. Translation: CASSVQGGEQYF.